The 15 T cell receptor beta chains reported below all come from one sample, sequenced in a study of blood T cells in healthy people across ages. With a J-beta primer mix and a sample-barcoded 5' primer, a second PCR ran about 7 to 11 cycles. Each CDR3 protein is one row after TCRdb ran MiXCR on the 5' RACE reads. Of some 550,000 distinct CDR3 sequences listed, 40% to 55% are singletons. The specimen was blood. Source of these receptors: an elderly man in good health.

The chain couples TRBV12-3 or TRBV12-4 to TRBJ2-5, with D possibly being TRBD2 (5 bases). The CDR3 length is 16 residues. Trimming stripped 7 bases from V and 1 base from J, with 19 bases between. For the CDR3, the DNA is TGTGCCAGCACCCACGGAGAGGGTATGAGCCAAGAGACCCAGTACTTC. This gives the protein CASTHGEGMSQETQYF.

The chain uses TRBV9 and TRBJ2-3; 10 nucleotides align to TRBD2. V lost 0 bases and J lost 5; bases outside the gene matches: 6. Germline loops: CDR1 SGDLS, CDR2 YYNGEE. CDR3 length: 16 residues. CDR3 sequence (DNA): TGTGCCAGCAGCGTAGACGAGCGGGAGGGGGGAGATACGCAGTATTTT. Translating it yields CASSVDEREGGDTQYF. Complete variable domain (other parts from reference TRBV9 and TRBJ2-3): DSGVTQTPKHLITATGQRVTLRCSPRSGDLSVYWYQQSLDQGLQFLIQYYNGEERAKGNILERFSAQQFPDLHSELNLSSLELGDSALYFCASSVDEREGGDTQYFGPGTRLTVL.

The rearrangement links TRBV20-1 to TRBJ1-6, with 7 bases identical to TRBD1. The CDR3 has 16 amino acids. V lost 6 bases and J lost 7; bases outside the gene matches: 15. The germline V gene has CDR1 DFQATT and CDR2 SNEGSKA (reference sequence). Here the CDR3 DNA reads TGCAGTGCAACCCAAACAGGGGTCAGTTGGAATTCACCCCTCCACTTT. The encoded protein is CSATQTGVSWNSPLHF.

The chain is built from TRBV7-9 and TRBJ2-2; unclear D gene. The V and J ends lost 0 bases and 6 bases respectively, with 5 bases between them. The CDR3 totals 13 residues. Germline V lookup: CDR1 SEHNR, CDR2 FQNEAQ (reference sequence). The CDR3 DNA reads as TGTGCCAGCAGCTTAGCTCCGTCCGGGGAGCTGTTTTTT. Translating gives CASSLAPSGELFF.

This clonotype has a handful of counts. Here the CDR3 reads CASSLVYGYSEETQYF. The CDR3 DNA follows: TGTGCCAGCAGTTTAGTTTACGGGTACAGTGAAGAGACCCAGTACTTC. The chain combines TRBV27 with TRBJ2-5; D gene unclear. Trimming took 2 bases from V and 3 from J, leaving 16 bases between them. Germline V CDR1 and CDR2: MNHEY, SMNVEV (reference sequence). This CDR3 has 16 amino acids.

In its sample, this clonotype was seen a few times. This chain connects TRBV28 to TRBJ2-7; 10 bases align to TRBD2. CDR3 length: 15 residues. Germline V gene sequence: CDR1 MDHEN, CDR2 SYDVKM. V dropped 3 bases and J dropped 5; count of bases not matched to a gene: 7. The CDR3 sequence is CASSFTLAGAHEQYF. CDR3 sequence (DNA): TGTGCCAGCAGTTTTACGCTAGCGGGAGCACACGAGCAGTACTTC. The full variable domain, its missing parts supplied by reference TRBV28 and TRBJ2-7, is DVKVTQSSRYLVKRTGEKVFLECVQDMDHENMFWYRQDPGLGLRLIYFSYDVKMKEKGDIPEGYSVSREKKERFSLILESASTNQTSMYLCASSFTLAGAHEQYFGPGTRLTVT.

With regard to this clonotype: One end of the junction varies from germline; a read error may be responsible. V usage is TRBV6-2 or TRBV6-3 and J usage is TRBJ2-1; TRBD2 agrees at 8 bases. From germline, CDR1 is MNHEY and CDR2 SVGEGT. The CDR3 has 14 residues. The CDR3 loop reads CAGSYSNRGGEQFF. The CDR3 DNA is TGTGCCGGCAGTTACTCGAATCGGGGGGGCGAGCAGTTCTTC.

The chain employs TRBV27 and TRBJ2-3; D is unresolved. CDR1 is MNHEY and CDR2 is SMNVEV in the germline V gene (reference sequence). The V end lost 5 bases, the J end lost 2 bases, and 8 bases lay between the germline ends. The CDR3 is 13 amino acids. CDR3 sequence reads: CASSVYSTDTQYF. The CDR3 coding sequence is TGTGCCAGCAGTGTGTACTCCACAGATACGCAGTATTTT.

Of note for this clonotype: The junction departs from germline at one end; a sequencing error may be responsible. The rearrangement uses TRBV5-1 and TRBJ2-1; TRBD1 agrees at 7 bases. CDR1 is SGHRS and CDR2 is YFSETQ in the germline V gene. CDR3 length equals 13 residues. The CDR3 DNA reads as TGCGCCAGCAGCCCCGACAGGGACAATGGGCAGTTCTTC. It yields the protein CASSPDRDNGQFF.

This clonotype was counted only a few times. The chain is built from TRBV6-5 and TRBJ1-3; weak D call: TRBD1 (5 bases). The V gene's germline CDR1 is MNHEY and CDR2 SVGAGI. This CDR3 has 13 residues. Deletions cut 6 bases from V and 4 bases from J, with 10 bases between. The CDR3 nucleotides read TGTGCCAGCAGCTCCCGGGGCGGAAACACCATATATTTT. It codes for CASSSRGGNTIYF.

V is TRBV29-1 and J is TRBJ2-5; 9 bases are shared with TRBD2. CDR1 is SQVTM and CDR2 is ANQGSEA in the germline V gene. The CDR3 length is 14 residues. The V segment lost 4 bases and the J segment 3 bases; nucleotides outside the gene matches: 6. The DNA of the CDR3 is TGCAGCGTTGCGATTAGCGGGGGCAAAGAGACCCAGTACTTC. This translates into CSVAISGGKETQYF.

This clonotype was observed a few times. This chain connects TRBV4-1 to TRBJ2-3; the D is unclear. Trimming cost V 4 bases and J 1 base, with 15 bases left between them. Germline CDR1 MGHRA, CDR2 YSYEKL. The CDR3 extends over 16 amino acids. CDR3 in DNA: TGCGCCAGCAGCCTATCGACGGCCTCGGGCACAGATACGCAGTATTTT. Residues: CASSLSTASGTDTQYF.

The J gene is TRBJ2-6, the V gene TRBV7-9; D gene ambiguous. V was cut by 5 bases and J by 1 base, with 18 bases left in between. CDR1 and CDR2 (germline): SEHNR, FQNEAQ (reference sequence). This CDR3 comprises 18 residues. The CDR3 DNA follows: TGTGCCAGCAGCCCCCCTGTTTGGGAACTGTCTGGGGCCAACGTCCTGACTTTC. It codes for CASSPPVWELSGANVLTF.

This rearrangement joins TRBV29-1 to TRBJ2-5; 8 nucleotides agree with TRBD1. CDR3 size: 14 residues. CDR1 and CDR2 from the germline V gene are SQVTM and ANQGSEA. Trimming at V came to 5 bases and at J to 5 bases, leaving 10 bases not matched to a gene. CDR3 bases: TGCAGCGTTAGAACAGGGGGTCGTCTGGAGACCCAGTACTTC. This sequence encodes CSVRTGGRLETQYF.

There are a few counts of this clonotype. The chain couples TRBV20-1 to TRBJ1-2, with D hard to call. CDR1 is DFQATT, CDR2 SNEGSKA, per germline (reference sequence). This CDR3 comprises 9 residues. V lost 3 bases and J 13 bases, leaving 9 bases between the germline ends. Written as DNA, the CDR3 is TGCAGTGCTAGCCCTCTAAGCACCTTC. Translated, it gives CSASPLSTF.